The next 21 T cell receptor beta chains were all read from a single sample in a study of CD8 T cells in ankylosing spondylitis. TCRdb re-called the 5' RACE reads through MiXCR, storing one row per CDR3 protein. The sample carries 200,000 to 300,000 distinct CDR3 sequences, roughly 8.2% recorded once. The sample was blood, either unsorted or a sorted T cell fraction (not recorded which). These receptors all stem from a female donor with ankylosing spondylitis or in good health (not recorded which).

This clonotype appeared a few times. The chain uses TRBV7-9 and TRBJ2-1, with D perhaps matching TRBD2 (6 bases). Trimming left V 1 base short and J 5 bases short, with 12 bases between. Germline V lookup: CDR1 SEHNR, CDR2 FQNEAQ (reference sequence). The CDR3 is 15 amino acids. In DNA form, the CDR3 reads TGTGCCAGCAGCTTAGTGGGGGGACGGAACAATGAGCAGTTCTTC. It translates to CASSLVGGRNNEQFF.

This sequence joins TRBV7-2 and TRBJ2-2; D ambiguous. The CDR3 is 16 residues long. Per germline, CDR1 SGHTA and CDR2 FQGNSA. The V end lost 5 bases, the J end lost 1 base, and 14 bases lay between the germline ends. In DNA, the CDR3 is TGTGCCAGCAGCCCCTCTCGCGCGCTGAACACCGGGGAGCTGTTTTTT. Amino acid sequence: CASSPSRALNTGELFF.

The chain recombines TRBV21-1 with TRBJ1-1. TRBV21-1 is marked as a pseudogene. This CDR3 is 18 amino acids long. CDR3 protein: CASSKTPPRANGDTEAFF. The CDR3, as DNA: TGTGCCAGCAGCAAGACCCCCCCGCGGGCAAATGGGGACACTGAAGCTTTCTTT.

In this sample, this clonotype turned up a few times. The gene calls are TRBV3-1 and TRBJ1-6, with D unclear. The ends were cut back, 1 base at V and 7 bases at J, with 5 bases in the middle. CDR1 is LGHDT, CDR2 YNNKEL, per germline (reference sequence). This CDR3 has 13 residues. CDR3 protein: CASSQGSNSPLHF. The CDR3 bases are TGTGCCAGCAGCCAAGGAAGCAATTCACCCCTCCACTTT.

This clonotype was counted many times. As DNA, the CDR3 is TGTGCCAGCAGTTACTCGGTCGGCGGGAGCTCCTACGAGCAGTACTTC. Amino acids: CASSYSVGGSSYEQYF. This chain joins TRBV6-5 and TRBJ2-7; 7 bases are a match to TRBD2. The ends lost 0 bases at V and 0 bases at J; junction bases unmatched: 5. Germline CDR1 reads MNHEY; CDR2 reads SVGAGI. This CDR3 comprises 16 residues.

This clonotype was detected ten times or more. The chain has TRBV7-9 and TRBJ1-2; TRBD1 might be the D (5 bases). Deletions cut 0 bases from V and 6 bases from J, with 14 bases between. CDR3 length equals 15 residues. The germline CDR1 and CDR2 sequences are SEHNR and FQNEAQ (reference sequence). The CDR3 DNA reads TGTGCCAGCAGCTTAGCGGGGCCAGGGAAGGATGGCTACACCTTC. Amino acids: CASSLAGPGKDGYTF.

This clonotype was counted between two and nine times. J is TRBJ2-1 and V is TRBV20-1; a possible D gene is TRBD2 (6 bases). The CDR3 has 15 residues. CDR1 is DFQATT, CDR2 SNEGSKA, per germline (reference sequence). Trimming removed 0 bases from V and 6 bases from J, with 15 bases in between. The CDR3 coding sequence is TGCAGTGCTAGAGACGGGAGTCATATGATCAATGAGCAGTTCTTC. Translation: CSARDGSHMINEQFF.

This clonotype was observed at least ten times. The CDR3 sequence is CASSLEGHQPQHF. The CDR3 DNA reads as TGCGCCAGCAGCTTGGAGGGTCATCAGCCCCAGCATTTT. The chain carries TRBV5-1 and TRBJ1-5; D remains ambiguous. The germline V gene has CDR1 SGHRS and CDR2 YFSETQ. The CDR3 sequence is 13 residues long. Trimming removed 0 bases at V and 5 bases at J, with 6 bases between.

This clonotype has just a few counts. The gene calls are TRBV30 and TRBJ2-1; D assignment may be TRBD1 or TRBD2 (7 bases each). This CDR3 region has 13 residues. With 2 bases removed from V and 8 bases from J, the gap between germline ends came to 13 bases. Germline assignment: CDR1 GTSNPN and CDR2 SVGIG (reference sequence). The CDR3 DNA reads TGTGCCTGGAGTACAGGGGAGGGGTATGAGCAGTTCTTC. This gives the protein CAWSTGEGYEQFF.

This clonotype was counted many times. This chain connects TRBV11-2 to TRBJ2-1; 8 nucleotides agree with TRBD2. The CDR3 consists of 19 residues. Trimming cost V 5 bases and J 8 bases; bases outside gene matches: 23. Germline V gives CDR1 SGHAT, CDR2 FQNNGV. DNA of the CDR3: TGTGCCAGCAGCCGCCCTACCAAGGGACATTACGCGGGAGGCGATGAGCAGTTCTTC. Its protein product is CASSRPTKGHYAGGDEQFF.

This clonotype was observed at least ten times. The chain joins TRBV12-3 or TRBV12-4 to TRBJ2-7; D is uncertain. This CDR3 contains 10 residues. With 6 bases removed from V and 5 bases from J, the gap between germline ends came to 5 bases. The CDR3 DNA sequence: TGTGCCAGCAGAGGTGACGAGCAGTACTTC. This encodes CASRGDEQYF.

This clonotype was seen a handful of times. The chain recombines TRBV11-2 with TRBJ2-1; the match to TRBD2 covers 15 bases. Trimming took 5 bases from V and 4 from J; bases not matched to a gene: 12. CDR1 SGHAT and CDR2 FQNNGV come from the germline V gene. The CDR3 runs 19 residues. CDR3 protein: CASSRRTSGRAISYNEQFF. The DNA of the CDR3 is TGTGCCAGCAGCCGCCGGACTAGCGGGAGGGCCATCTCGTACAATGAGCAGTTCTTC.

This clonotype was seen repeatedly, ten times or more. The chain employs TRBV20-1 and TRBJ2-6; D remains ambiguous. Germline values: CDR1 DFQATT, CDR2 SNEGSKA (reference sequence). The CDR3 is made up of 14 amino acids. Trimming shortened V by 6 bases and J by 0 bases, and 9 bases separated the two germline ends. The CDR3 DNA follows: TGCAGTGCCCAAACGAGCTCTGGGGCCAACGTCCTGACTTTC. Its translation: CSAQTSSGANVLTF.

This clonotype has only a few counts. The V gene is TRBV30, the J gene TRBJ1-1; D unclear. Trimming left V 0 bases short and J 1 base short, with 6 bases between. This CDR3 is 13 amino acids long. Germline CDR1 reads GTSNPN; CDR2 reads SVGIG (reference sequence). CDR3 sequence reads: CAWSVRGNTEAFF. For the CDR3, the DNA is TGTGCCTGGAGTGTACGGGGGAACACTGAAGCTTTCTTT.

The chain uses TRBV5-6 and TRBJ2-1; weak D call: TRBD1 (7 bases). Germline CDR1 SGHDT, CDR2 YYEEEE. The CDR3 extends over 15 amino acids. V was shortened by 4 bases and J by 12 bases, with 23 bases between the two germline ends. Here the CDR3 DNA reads TGTGCCAGCAGCCCCAGGGGGGTATACAATGATGGGCAGTTCTTC. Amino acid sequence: CASSPRGVYNDGQFF.

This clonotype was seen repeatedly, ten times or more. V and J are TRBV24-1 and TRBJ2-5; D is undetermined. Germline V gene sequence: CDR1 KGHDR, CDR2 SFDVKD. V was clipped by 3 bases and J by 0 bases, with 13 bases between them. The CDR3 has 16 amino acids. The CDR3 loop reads CATSDEGSKDQETQYF. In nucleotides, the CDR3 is TGTGCCACCAGTGATGAAGGCTCAAAGGACCAAGAGACCCAGTACTTC.

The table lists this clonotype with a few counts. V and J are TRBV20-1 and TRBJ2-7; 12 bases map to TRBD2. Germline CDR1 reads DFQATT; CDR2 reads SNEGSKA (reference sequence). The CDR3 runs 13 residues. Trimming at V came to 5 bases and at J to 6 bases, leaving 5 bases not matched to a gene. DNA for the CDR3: TGCAGTGCTTCGACTAGCGGGAGCGGCGAGCAGTACTTC. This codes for CSASTSGSGEQYF.

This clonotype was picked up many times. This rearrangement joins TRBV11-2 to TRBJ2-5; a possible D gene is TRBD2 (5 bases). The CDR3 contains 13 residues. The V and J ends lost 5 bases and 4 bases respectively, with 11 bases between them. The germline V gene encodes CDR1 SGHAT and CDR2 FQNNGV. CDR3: CASSIGVRETQYF. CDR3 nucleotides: TGTGCCAGCAGCATCGGGGTGCGAGAGACCCAGTACTTC.

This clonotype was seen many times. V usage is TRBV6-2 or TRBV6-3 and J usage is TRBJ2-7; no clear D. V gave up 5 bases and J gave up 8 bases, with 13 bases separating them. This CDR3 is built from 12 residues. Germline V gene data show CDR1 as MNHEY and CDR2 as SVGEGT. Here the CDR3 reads CASSAQGLQQYF. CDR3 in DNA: TGTGCCAGCAGTGCTCAAGGTTTGCAGCAGTACTTC.

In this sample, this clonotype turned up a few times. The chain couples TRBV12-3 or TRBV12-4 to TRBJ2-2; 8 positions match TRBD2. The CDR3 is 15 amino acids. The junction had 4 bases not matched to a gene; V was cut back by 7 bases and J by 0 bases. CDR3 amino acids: CASKTSGSNTGELFF. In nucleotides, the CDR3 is TGTGCCAGCAAAACTAGCGGATCGAACACCGGGGAGCTGTTTTTT.

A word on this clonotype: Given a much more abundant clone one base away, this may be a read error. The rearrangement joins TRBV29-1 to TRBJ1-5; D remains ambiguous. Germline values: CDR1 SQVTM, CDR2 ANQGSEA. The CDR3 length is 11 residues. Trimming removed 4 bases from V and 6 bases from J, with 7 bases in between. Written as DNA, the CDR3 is TGCAGCGTTGGGAAAGGTCAGCCCCAGCATTTT. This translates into CSVGKGQPQHF.